A single sample gave rise to the 22 T cell receptor beta chains below, sequenced in a study of beta chain features in type 1 diabetes. Expressed TCRB transcripts were sequenced because the isolated RNA had all been reverse transcribed beforehand. Produced via immunoSEQ multiplex PCR; TCRdb's table is partial and in-frame only. Of roughly 140,000 clones listed, 11% are singletons. Sequencing used central memory CD4+ T cells from blood. These receptors were obtained from a man between 18 and 35 years old in good health.

The chain is built from TRBV4-2 and TRBJ2-1; TRBD2 is a possible D gene (5 bases). The CDR3 loop spans 17 amino acids. With 0 bases removed from V and 6 bases from J, the gap between germline ends came to 18 bases. The germline gives CDR1 LGHNA, CDR2 YNFKEQ. CDR3 sequence: CASSQDPLPEVGNEQFF. CDR3 coding DNA: TGTGCCAGCAGCCAAGACCCCCTACCGGAGGTGGGCAATGAGCAGTTCTTC.

The chain uses TRBV6-5 and TRBJ2-7; the match to TRBD2 covers 7 bases. The germline V gene has CDR1 MNHEY and CDR2 SVGAGI. V shed 6 bases, J shed 3 bases, and the junction held 5 bases outside the gene matches. CDR3 length: 13 amino acids. CDR3 in DNA: TGTGCCAGCAGACTAGCGAGTAACTACGAGCAGTACTTC. Translation: CASRLASNYEQYF.

In its sample, this clone was seen a few times. This chain uses TRBV10-3 with TRBJ1-2; tentative D call: TRBD1 (5 bases). V was cut by 4 bases and J by 11 bases, with 14 bases left in between. The CDR3 has 12 residues. Per the germline V gene, CDR1 is ENHRY and CDR2 is SYGVKD. This CDR3 is CAISGQGLGYTF. CDR3 nucleotides: TGTGCCATCAGTGGGCAGGGTCTAGGATACACCTTC.

This clone has only a few counts. V usage is TRBV19 and J usage is TRBJ1-1; TRBD1 aligns across 9 bases. This CDR3 spans 13 amino acids. The germline V gene encodes CDR1 LNHDA and CDR2 SQIVND (reference sequence). V lost 9 bases, J lost 1 base, and 3 bases stayed unmatched. The CDR3 nucleotides read TGTGCCAGCCGACAGGGGGAGAACACTGAAGCTTTCTTT. Its translation is CASRQGENTEAFF.

This clone was observed once. A much larger clonotype is one base distant, so this may be a read error. In the same sample, other DNA sequences code for this CDR3. This chain links TRBV4-3 with TRBJ1-1, with a possible D match to TRBD1 (6 bases). Germline V gives CDR1 LGHNA, CDR2 YSLEER. Trimming took 0 bases from V and 6 from J, leaving 14 bases between them. The CDR3 runs 15 residues. The CDR3 region is CASSQETGRAAEAFF. DNA of the CDR3: TGCGCCAGCAGCCAAGAAACAGGGCGGGCAGCTGAAGCTTTCTTT.

The chain joins TRBV28 to TRBJ2-1, with 9 nucleotides matching TRBD1. The trim removed 1 base at V and 8 bases at J, leaving 9 bases unmatched. The CDR3 covers 16 residues. Germline V gene sequence: CDR1 MDHEN, CDR2 SYDVKM. Here the CDR3 DNA reads TGTGCCAGCAGTTTATCTACAGGGGGCAGGAAAGATGAGCAGTTCTTC. This gives the protein CASSLSTGGRKDEQFF.

This clone was counted a few times. The same CDR3 is also encoded by other DNA sequences in this sample. V usage is TRBV28 and J usage is TRBJ1-2; D call uncertain. V lost 2 bases and J lost 5, with 9 bases in between. CDR1 and CDR2 (germline): MDHEN, SYDVKM. This CDR3 comprises 13 residues. CDR3 nucleotides: TGTGCCAGCAGTTTACCCGGAGTTTATGGCTACACCTTC. This encodes CASSLPGVYGYTF.

This clone was seen a handful of times. V usage is TRBV7-9 and J usage is TRBJ1-5, with a weak D call TRBD1 (5 bases). Germline V CDR1 and CDR2: SEHNR, FQNEAQ (reference sequence). V was clipped by 5 bases and J by 9 bases, with 17 bases between them. The CDR3 totals 14 residues. The CDR3 DNA is TGTGCCAGCAGCCGCGAGGGACCGAGGAGGCCCCAGCATTTT. Protein sequence: CASSREGPRRPQHF.

Concerning this clone: The junction shows a germline mismatch at one end, possibly a read error. The chain recombines TRBV6-6 with TRBJ2-3, with D unclear. The V gene's germline CDR1 is MNHNY and CDR2 SVGAGI (reference sequence). The CDR3 length is 11 residues. In nucleotides, the CDR3 is TGTGCCATCAGTACACCAGATACGCAGTATTTT. It encodes CAISTPDTQYF.

In this sample, this clone turned up many times. The chain employs TRBV29-1 and TRBJ1-2; D is undetermined. The length of the CDR3 is 14 residues. Trimming took off 3 bases at V and 4 bases at J, with 15 bases between the two ends. CDR1 and CDR2 (germline): SQVTM, ANQGSEA. The CDR3 reads CSVEEDARGYGYTF. As DNA, the CDR3 is TGCAGCGTTGAGGAAGATGCACGGGGCTATGGCTACACCTTC.

The chain links TRBV6-5 to TRBJ2-3; 8 nucleotides line up with TRBD1. The germline CDR1 and CDR2 sequences are MNHEY and SVGAGI. With V trimmed by 2 bases and J by 4 bases, 8 bases remained unmatched. The CDR3 spans 16 residues. The CDR3 loop is CASSYRDRGLADTQYF. CDR3 coding DNA: TGTGCCAGCAGTTACCGAGACAGGGGTTTAGCAGATACGCAGTATTTT.

The genes are TRBV10-3 and TRBJ1-1; weak D call: TRBD1 (6 bases). The CDR3 runs to 13 residues. Per germline, CDR1 ENHRY and CDR2 SYGVKD. V shed 7 bases and J shed 2 bases, with 11 bases lying between them. The CDR3 spells CAITPQGNTEAFF. The DNA for the CDR3 is TGTGCCATCACCCCACAGGGTAACACTGAAGCTTTCTTT.

This chain connects TRBV30 to TRBJ1-6, with 9 bases lining up with TRBD1. The CDR3 is 15 residues long. Germline assignment: CDR1 GTSNPN and CDR2 SVGIG (reference sequence). V trimming: 2 bases; J trimming: 5 bases; junction bases outside the gene matches: 4. CDR3 amino acids: CAWSQRDRDNSPLHF. The CDR3 DNA is TGTGCCTGGAGTCAAAGGGACAGGGATAATTCACCCCTCCACTTT.

This clone was observed at least ten times. This chain uses TRBV4-1 with TRBJ2-7, with D maybe TRBD1 (7 bases). The germline V and J ends were trimmed by 5 bases and 0 bases, with 17 bases remaining between them. CDR1 and CDR2 (germline): MGHRA, YSYEKL. The CDR3 is made up of 16 amino acids. CDR3 sequence: CASSYAGQKPSYEQYF. Here the CDR3 DNA reads TGCGCCAGCAGCTACGCGGGACAGAAGCCCTCCTACGAGCAGTACTTC.

This clone was counted ten times or more. This chain links TRBV11-1 with TRBJ2-2; 13 nucleotides align to TRBD2. Losses at the gene ends were 4 bases for V and 7 bases for J; bases not matched to a gene: 6. Per the germline V gene, CDR1 is SGHAT and CDR2 is FQDESV (reference sequence). The CDR3 totals 16 residues. The CDR3 DNA reads TGTGCCAGCAGCTACGGACTAGCGGGAGCGAGCGGGGAGCTGTTTTTT. Its translation is CASSYGLAGASGELFF.

This clone was detected a few times. The chain couples TRBV5-4 to TRBJ2-5, with TRBD2 identical over 7 bases. This CDR3 comprises 14 residues. After removal of 3 bases from V and 5 bases from J, the junction contained 7 bases not matched to a gene. CDR1 and CDR2 from the germline V gene are SGHNT and YYREEE (reference sequence). The CDR3: CASSWTSIGETQYF. DNA for the CDR3: TGTGCCAGCAGCTGGACTAGTATTGGGGAGACCCAGTACTTC.

CDR3 loop: CAWSPLGGELFF. In DNA, the CDR3 is TGTGCCTGGAGTCCCCTCGGCGGGGAGCTGTTTTTT. The chain has TRBV30 and TRBJ2-2; D not resolved. The CDR3 has 12 residues. The germline V gene has CDR1 GTSNPN and CDR2 SVGIG (reference sequence). V was pared by 2 bases and J by 7 bases, with 8 bases between.

The chain is built from TRBV29-1 and TRBJ2-3, with 8 bases that match TRBD2. Germline V gene lookup returns CDR1 SQVTM and CDR2 ANQGSEA. The V and J ends lost 5 bases and 1 base, in that order; junction bases with no gene match: 5. CDR3 size: 14 residues. The CDR3 is CSVIPSGRTDTQYF. CDR3 coding DNA: TGCAGCGTTATCCCTAGCGGGCGCACAGATACGCAGTATTTT.

This clone came up a few times. The rearrangement uses TRBV29-1 and TRBJ2-7, with 7 bases aligning to TRBD1. This CDR3 is built from 13 residues. V shed 4 bases and J 2 bases; nucleotides not matched to a gene: 5. CDR1 and CDR2 (germline): SQVTM, ANQGSEA. The CDR3 DNA sequence: TGCAGCGTTGGACAGGGCTCTACCTACGAGCAGTACTTC. Amino acid sequence: CSVGQGSTYEQYF.

This chain joins TRBV10-3 and TRBJ2-1; 10 nucleotides match TRBD2. Looked up from germline, CDR1 is ENHRY and CDR2 is SYGVKD. J lost 1 base, V lost 2 bases, and 14 bases had no gene match. CDR3 length equals 20 residues. Written as DNA, the CDR3 is TGTGCCATCAGTGAGCTGAGCGGGAGGGAGGGTTCCAGATCCTACAATGAGCAGTTCTTC. This encodes CAISELSGREGSRSYNEQFF.

The sample holds a few counts of this clone. This chain joins TRBV6-5 and TRBJ2-3; D gene uncertain. Per the germline V gene, CDR1 is MNHEY and CDR2 is SVGAGI. The V gene lost 8 bases and the J gene lost 2 bases, with 8 bases spanning the gap. The CDR3 consists of 12 residues. The CDR3 DNA is TGTGCCAGCCGCGGTAACACAGATACGCAGTATTTT. Its translation is CASRGNTDTQYF.

This clone was seen repeatedly, ten times or more. The sample has other DNA sequences that encode this CDR3 too. The gene calls are TRBV15 and TRBJ1-4; D gene uncertain. Trimming removed 3 bases at V and 3 bases at J, with 8 bases between. The germline V gene encodes CDR1 LNHNV and CDR2 YYDKDF (reference sequence). The CDR3 runs to 14 residues. The CDR3 DNA reads TGTGCCACCAGCAGTAGAGGGTCTAATGAAAAACTGTTTTTT. It translates to CATSSRGSNEKLFF.